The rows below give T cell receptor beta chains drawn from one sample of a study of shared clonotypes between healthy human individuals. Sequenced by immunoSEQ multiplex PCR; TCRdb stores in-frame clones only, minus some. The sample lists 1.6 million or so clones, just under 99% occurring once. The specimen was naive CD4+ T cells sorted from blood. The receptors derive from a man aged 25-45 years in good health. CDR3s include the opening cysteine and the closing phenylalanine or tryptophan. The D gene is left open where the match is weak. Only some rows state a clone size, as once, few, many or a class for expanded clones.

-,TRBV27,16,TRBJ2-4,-,CASSSIRKVPKNIQYF,TGTGCCAGCAGTTCTATTAGAAAGGTTCCCAAAAACATTCAGTACTTC
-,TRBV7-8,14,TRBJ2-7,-,CASSLGVSSYEQYF,TGTGCCAGCAGCTTAGGTGTTAGCAGTTACGAGCAGTACTTC
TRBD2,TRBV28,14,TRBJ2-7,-,CASSLLAGPREQYF,TGTGCCAGCAGTTTACTAGCGGGGCCTCGGGAGCAGTACTTC
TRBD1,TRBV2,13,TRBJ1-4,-,CASRADRVEKLFF,TGTGCCAGCAGGGCAGACAGGGTGGAAAAACTGTTTTTT
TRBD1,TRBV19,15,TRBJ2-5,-,CASSAQGWALGGQYF,TGTGCCAGTAGTGCACAGGGGTGGGCCTTAGGGGGCCAGTACTTC
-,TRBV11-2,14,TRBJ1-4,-,CASSRQDLNEKLFF,TGTGCCAGCAGCCGACAGGACCTTAATGAAAAACTGTTTTTT
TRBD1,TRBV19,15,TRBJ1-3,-,CASSRGGAIGNTIYF,TGTGCCAGTAGCCGAGGGGGCGCGATTGGAAACACCATATATTTT
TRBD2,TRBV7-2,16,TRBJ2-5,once,CASSLWGTSVQETQYF,TGTGCCAGCAGCTTATGGGGGACTAGCGTCCAAGAGACCCAGTACTTC
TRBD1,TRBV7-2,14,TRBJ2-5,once,CASSPRTGQETQYF,TGTGCCAGCAGCCCAAGGACAGGGCAAGAGACCCAGTACTTC
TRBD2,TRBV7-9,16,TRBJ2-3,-,CATKGLGGRGTDTQYF,TGTGCCACGAAAGGGTTGGGCGGGAGAGGCACAGATACGCAGTATTTT
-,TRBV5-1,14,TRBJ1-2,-,CASSLDGSRDGYTF,TGCGCCAGCAGCTTGGACGGATCACGGGATGGCTACACCTTC
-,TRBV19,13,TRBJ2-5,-,CASSINRRETQYF,TGTGCCAGTAGTATAAATAGGCGGGAGACCCAGTACTTC
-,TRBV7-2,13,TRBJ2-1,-,CASSSSSYNEQFF,TGTGCCAGCAGCTCGAGCTCCTACAATGAGCAGTTCTTC
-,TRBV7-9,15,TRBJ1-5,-,CASSVGEIDNQPQHF,TGTGCCAGCAGCGTAGGGGAGATCGACAATCAGCCCCAGCATTTT
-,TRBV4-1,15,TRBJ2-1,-,CASSQVLADYNEQFF,TGCGCCAGCAGCCAAGTGTTAGCGGATTACAATGAGCAGTTCTTC
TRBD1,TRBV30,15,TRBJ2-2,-,CAWSPGQGNTGELFF,TGTGCCTGGAGTCCGGGACAGGGAAACACCGGGGAGCTGTTTTTT
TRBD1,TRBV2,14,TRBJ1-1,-,CASRATTGGTEAFF,TGTGCCAGCAGGGCAACTACAGGGGGGACTGAAGCTTTCTTT
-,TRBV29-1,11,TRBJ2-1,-,CSTYDAGEQFF,TGCAGCACCTACGACGCAGGTGAGCAGTTCTTC
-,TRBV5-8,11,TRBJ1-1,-,CASSLVTEAFF,TGTGCCAGCAGCTTAGTCACTGAAGCTTTCTTT
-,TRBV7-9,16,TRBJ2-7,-,CASSRRSRDGSYEQYF,TGTGCCAGCAGCCGACGGTCTAGGGACGGTTCCTACGAGCAGTACTTC